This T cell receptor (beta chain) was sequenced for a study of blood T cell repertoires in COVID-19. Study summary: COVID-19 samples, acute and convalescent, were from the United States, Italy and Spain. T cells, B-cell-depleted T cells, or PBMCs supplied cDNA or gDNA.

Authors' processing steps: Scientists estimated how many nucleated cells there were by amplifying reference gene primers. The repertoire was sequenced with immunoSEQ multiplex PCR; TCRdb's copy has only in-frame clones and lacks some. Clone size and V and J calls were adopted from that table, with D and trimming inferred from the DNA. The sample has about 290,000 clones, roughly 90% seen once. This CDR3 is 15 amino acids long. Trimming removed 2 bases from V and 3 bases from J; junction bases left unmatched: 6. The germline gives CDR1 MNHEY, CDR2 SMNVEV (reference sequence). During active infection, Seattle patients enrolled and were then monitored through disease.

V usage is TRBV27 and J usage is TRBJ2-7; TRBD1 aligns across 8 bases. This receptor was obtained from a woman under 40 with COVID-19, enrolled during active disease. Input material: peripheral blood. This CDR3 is CASSLEAGGIYEQYF. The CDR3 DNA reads TGTGCCAGCAGTTTAGAGGCAGGGGGCATCTACGAGCAGTACTTC.